The 3 T cell receptor beta chains below come from one sample, sequenced in a study of neurological immune-mediated disorders. Via MiXCR, TCRdb re-called the 5' RACE reads, giving one row per CDR3 protein. The sample includes some 53,000 distinct CDR3 sequences, around a sixth of them seen just once. The source material was PBMCs. The source of these receptors is a man in his sixties in good health.

The chain joins TRBV16 to TRBJ2-7; D remains ambiguous. Germline V CDR1 and CDR2: KGHSY, FQNENV. The CDR3 runs to 13 residues. Trimming took 2 bases from V and 5 from J, leaving 10 bases between them. CDR3 residues: CASSQVEGDEQYF. The CDR3 DNA reads TGTGCCAGCAGCCAAGTTGAAGGCGACGAGCAGTACTTC.

In regard to this clonotype: The junction departs from the called germline gene at one end, perhaps through a read error. J is TRBJ2-2 and V is TRBV5-1, with 8 bases fitting TRBD2. The CDR3 consists of 14 residues. Germline V gene data show CDR1 as SGHRS and CDR2 as YFSETQ. CDR3 coding DNA: TGCGCCAGCAGCCGGACTAGCAACACCGGAGAGCTGTTTTTT. Protein: CASSRTSNTGELFF.

V usage is TRBV13 and J usage is TRBJ2-2; D gene ambiguous. V dropped 5 bases and J dropped 2 bases, with 9 bases sitting between them. The CDR3 contains 14 residues. The germline V gene encodes CDR1 PRHDT and CDR2 FYEKMQ (reference sequence). CDR3 nucleotide sequence: TGTGCCAGCAGCCCATCCTATAACACCGGGGAGCTGTTTTTT. This sequence encodes CASSPSYNTGELFF.